This T cell receptor (beta chain) derives from a study of blood T cell repertoires in COVID-19 (dated by TCRdb to the early 2020s). Regarding the study in general: The collaborator samples originated in the United States, Italy and Spain and spanned the acute and convalescent phases of COVID-19. Nearly every sample came with metadata listing a de-identified subject ID, COVID-19 status, age in years and sex. The repertoires were made available in a free public database intended to serve as a resource for research on the immune response to SARS-CoV-2. The prospective study material was composed of cDNA or gDNA derived from T cells, B-cell-depleted T cells, or PBMCs. The samples were drawn from the first 160 participants of the ongoing ImmuneRACE study and from roughly 1,300 subjects provided by 6 global collaborators. The dataset comprised deeply sampled blood TCRbeta repertoires from subjects exposed to, actively infected with, or recovered from COVID-19. Where available, HLA class I and class II types were taken from metadata supplied by the sample provider and were not determined by assay-based typing.

Of note for this clone: Its antigen specificity is not known. One base away there is no much larger clone; base qualities are not given.

General conclusions and limits of the study: The amount of clinical and demographic metadata varied by source and participant and was provided uncurated.

Clipping removes 6 bases from V and 4 bases from J, with 7 as the unmatched junction base count. The CDR3 covers 15 residues, taking in both the cysteine and the phenylalanine. Only the CDR3 region is kept as DNA, spanning 45 bases read in frame from base 1. From a lookup of the germline V gene, CDR1 and CDR2 are MNHEY and SVGAGI. Each collaborating institution followed its own protocols to collect whole blood in K2EDTA tubes. Collaborator samples were shipped for TCRbeta analysis as frozen whole blood, isolated PBMCs, or DNA extracted from either sample type. TCRbeta CDR3 regions were amplified from genomic DNA using the immunoSEQ Assay, a bias-controlled multiplex PCR. Per the authors' processing: The number of nucleated cells in each sample was estimated from the amplification of reference gene primers within the assay. To quantify the absolute abundance of each unique TCRbeta CDR3 rearrangement, sequence reads were collapsed and filtered. For each sample, productive Simpson clonality was calculated by taking the square root of Simpson's diversity index across productive rearrangements. Not all clones reach the TCRdb copy of this immuneACCESS table, which keeps in-frame sequences only. Checked studies attribute under half of the gap to unresolved V genes and leave the rest unexplained. That table furnishes V, J and clone size, whereas the DNA furnished D and trimming. In this sample the table shows tens of thousands of clones, 76% of which occur a single time. Clones ranked in the top ten supply around a sixth of the sample.

The sample comprised peripheral blood. The V and J segments used are TRBV6-5 and TRBJ2-1, and 9 junction bases match TRBD1. This receptor was obtained from a man aged 65-85 years with active or convalescent COVID-19. The DNA is as follows: TGTGCCAGCAGCCTCGTGGGACAGGGATACAATGAGCAGTTCTTC. Protein translation: CASSLVGQGYNEQFF.